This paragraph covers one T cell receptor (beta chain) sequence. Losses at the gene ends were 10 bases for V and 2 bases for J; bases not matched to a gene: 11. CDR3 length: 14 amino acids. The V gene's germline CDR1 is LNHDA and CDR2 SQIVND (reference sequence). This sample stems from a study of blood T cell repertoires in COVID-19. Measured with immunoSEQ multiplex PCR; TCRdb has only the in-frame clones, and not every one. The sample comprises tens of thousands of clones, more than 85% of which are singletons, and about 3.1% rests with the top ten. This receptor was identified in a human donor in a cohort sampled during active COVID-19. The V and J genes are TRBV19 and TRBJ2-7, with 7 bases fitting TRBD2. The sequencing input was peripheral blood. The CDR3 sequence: CATRQAGITYEQYF. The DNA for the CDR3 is TGTGCCACGCGGCAAGCGGGGATAACCTACGAGCAGTACTTC.